A selection of T cell receptor beta chains follows, all from one sample in a study of blood T cell repertoires in COVID-19. Clones were sequenced by immunoSEQ multiplex PCR, and TCRdb holds only the in-frame ones, with some missing. In the table there are a few hundred thousand clones, roughly 85% of which are singletons. The sample consisted of PBMCs or T cells enriched from blood (not recorded which). The receptors shown here come from a man aged 40-49 years who had recovered from COVID-19. The CDR3 runs from the conserved cysteine through the conserved F or W. The D gene is left open where the match is weak. Some rows have no size entry. The others give once, few or many, or a class for an expanded clone.

D gene: -
clone size: -
V gene: TRBV4-1
J gene: TRBJ2-1
CDR3 DNA: TGCGCCAGCAGCCAAGTCTGGGGGCGGAAGAGCTCCTACAATGAGCAGTTCTTC
CDR3 protein: CASSQVWGRKSSYNEQFF

D gene: TRBD1
clone size: few
V gene: TRBV7-9
J gene: TRBJ1-4
CDR3 DNA: TGTGCCAGCAGCTTGACAGGGAGCGGTAATGAAAAACTGTTTTTT
CDR3 protein: CASSLTGSGNEKLFF

D gene: -
clone size: once
V gene: TRBV4-1
J gene: TRBJ2-7
CDR3 DNA: TGCGCCAGCAGCCCGCCCGGGGGAACTTTCGAGCAGTACTTC
CDR3 protein: CASSPPGGTFEQYF

D gene: -
clone size: -
V gene: TRBV5-1
J gene: TRBJ2-2
CDR3 DNA: TGCGCCAGCAGGCGACACGGACAAAACACCGGGGAGCTGTTTTTT
CDR3 protein: CASRRHGQNTGELFF

D gene: TRBD1
clone size: -
V gene: TRBV6-5
J gene: TRBJ1-6
CDR3 DNA: TGTGCCATCAGTCCGACAGGGATATTTTCACCCCTCCACTTT
CDR3 protein: CAISPTGIFSPLHF

D gene: TRBD2
clone size: few
V gene: TRBV9
J gene: TRBJ2-7
CDR3 DNA: TGTGCCAGCAGCGTAGGTGGGACTACGTCCTACGAGCAGTACTTC
CDR3 protein: CASSVGGTTSYEQYF

D gene: TRBD2
clone size: -
V gene: TRBV11-2
J gene: TRBJ2-5
CDR3 DNA: TGTGCCAGCAGCCCTATAGCGGGAGGGCCCTCGAAGACCCAGTACTTC
CDR3 protein: CASSPIAGGPSKTQYF

D gene: -
clone size: -
V gene: TRBV6-4
J gene: TRBJ2-1
CDR3 DNA: TGTGCCAGCAGTGACTCCCGCGGGACCGGGCAGTTCTTC
CDR3 protein: CASSDSRGTGQFF

D gene: -
clone size: -
V gene: TRBV2
J gene: TRBJ1-5
CDR3 DNA: TGTGCCAGCAGTGTTGCAGGGCACAATCAGCCCCAGCATTTT
CDR3 protein: CASSVAGHNQPQHF

D gene: TRBD1
clone size: few
V gene: TRBV24-1
J gene: TRBJ1-1
CDR3 DNA: TGTGCCACCAGCGAGGGGGCATGGACTGAAGCTTTCTTT
CDR3 protein: CATSEGAWTEAFF

D gene: TRBD1
clone size: -
V gene: TRBV18
J gene: TRBJ1-3
CDR3 DNA: TGTGCCAGCTCACCGCCGGGACAGGTCTCTGGAAACACCATATATTTT
CDR3 protein: CASSPPGQVSGNTIYF

D gene: -
clone size: -
V gene: TRBV12-3/TRBV12-4
J gene: TRBJ2-2
CDR3 DNA: TGTGCCAGCAGTTTACGGGTGGTGGGGGAGCTGTTTTTT
CDR3 protein: CASSLRVVGELFF

D gene: -
clone size: -
V gene: TRBV7-3
J gene: TRBJ2-7
CDR3 DNA: TGTGCCAGCAGCTTAGGAGGGCCGGGGAACGAGCAGTACTTC
CDR3 protein: CASSLGGPGNEQYF